The clone carrying this T cell receptor beta chain was counted only a few times. About 0.5 to 1 ug RNA was reverse transcribed with random hexamers. TCRdb re-called the immunoSEQ multiplex PCR reads with MiXCR, one entry per CDR3 protein. The data show approximately 300,000 distinct CDR3 sequences, approximately 90% seen once. The data stem from a study of CD8 T cells in Susac syndrome. V gave up 4 bases and J gave up 4 bases, with 8 bases separating them. CDR3 size: 14 residues. Germline V gives CDR1 SGHTA, CDR2 FQGTGA. The specimen was CD8+ T cells from PBMCs. J is TRBJ2-6 and V is TRBV7-3; D not resolved. This sequence was found in a human donor with multiple sclerosis. CDR3 bases: TGTGCCAGCAGCTCCGGCGGCGGGGCCAACGTCCTGACTTTC. This gives the protein CASSSGGGANVLTF.